Sequencing of this T cell receptor beta chain was carried out in a study of response to subunit inactivated influenza vaccine. In this sample, this clonotype turned up a few times. Antigen unknown. Findings of the study overall: New T cells are recruited in small numbers by each seasonal influenza vaccination, according to the authors' suggestion.

In germline, CDR1 is SGHDT, CDR2 YYEEEE. Between the trimmed V and J ends, which lost 0 bases and 5 bases, there was a span of 11 bases. The CDR3 is made up of 15 amino acids. TCRdb analysed the RT-PCR reads with MiXCR anew, one entry per CDR3 protein. There are more than 600,000 distinct CDR3 sequences in the sample; roughly 18% occur only once, and 11% lies in the top ten. The source of this sequence is a man aged 45-60 years who received an inactivated influenza vaccine. The chain links TRBV5-6 to TRBJ2-2; the D is unclear. This material consisted of PBMCs from blood, taken more than 4 days after vaccination. CDR3: CASSLGSLSTGELFF. For the CDR3, the DNA is TGTGCCAGCAGCTTGGGGTCACTAAGTACCGGGGAGCTGTTTTTT.